This TCR beta chain was profiled in a study of OX40 agonist ivuxolimab in advanced cancers. For the study at large: The patients' treatment was ivuxolimab, an agonistic anti-OX40 (CD134) antibody. Of the patients, three showed partial responses, one with hepatocellular carcinoma and two with cutaneous melanoma. Every 2 weeks, patients received ivuxolimab intravenously, dosed at 0.01 to 10 mg/kg.

Anyone with autoimmune disease history or systemic immunosuppression was excluded. Germline-derived CDR1 and CDR2 are MNHNS and SASEGT. Trimming removed 11 bases at V and 4 bases at J, with 13 bases between. The CDR3 covers 12 residues. Method: immunoSEQ multiplex PCR; TCRdb's copy keeps in-frame clones and lacks some. The repertoire holds tens of thousands of clones, 75% to 90% seen once, with 0.83% in the top ten. The source is an adult with an advanced solid tumor such as melanoma, head and neck, liver or kidney cancer. The V and J genes are TRBV6-1 and TRBJ2-3; D perhaps matches TRBD2 (7 bases). This sample comprised CD4+ or CD8+ T cells sorted from blood, obtained in a trial of the OX40 agonist ivuxolimab. The CDR3 sequence is CALGGAADTQYF. The CDR3 nucleotides are TGTGCCTTGGGGGGGGCTGCAGATACGCAGTATTTT.